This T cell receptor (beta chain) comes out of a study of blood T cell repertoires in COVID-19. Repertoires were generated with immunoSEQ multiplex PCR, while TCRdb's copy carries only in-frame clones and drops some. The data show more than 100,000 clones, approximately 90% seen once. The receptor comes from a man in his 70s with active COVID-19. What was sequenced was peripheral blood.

CDR3 in amino acids: CASSQAGGYGYTF. In nucleotides, the CDR3 is TGTGCCAGCAGCCAAGCAGGGGGATATGGCTACACCTTC. The genes are TRBV14 and TRBJ1-2, with TRBD1 matching over 7 bases. CDR1 and CDR2 from the germline V gene are SGHDN and FVKESK. This CDR3 is built from 13 residues. V trimming: 1 base; J trimming: 5 bases; junction bases outside the gene matches: 1.